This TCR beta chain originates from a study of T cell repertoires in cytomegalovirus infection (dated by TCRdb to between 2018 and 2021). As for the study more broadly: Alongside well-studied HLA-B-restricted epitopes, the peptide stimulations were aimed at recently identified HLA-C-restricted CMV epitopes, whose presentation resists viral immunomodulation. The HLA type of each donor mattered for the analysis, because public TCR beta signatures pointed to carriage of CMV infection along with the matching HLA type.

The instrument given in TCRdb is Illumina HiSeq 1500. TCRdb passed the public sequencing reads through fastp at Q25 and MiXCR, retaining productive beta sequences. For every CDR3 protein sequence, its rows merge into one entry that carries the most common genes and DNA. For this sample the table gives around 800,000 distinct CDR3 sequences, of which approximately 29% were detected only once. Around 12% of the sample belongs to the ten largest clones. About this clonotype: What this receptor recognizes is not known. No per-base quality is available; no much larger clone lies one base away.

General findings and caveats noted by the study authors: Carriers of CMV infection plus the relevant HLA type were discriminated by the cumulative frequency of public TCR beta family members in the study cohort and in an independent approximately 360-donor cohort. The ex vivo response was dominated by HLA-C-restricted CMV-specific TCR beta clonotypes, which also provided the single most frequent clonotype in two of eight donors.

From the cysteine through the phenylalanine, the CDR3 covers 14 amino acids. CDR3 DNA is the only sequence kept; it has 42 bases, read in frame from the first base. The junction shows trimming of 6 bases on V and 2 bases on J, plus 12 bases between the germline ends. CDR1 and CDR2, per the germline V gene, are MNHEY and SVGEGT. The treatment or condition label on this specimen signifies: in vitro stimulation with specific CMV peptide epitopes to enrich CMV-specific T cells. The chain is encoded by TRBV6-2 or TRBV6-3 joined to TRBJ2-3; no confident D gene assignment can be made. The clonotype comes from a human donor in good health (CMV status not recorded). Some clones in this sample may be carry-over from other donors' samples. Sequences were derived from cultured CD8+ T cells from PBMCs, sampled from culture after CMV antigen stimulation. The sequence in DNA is TGTGCCAGCAGAAACCGGGCCCCCACAGATACGCAGTATTTT. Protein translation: CASRNRAPTDTQYF.